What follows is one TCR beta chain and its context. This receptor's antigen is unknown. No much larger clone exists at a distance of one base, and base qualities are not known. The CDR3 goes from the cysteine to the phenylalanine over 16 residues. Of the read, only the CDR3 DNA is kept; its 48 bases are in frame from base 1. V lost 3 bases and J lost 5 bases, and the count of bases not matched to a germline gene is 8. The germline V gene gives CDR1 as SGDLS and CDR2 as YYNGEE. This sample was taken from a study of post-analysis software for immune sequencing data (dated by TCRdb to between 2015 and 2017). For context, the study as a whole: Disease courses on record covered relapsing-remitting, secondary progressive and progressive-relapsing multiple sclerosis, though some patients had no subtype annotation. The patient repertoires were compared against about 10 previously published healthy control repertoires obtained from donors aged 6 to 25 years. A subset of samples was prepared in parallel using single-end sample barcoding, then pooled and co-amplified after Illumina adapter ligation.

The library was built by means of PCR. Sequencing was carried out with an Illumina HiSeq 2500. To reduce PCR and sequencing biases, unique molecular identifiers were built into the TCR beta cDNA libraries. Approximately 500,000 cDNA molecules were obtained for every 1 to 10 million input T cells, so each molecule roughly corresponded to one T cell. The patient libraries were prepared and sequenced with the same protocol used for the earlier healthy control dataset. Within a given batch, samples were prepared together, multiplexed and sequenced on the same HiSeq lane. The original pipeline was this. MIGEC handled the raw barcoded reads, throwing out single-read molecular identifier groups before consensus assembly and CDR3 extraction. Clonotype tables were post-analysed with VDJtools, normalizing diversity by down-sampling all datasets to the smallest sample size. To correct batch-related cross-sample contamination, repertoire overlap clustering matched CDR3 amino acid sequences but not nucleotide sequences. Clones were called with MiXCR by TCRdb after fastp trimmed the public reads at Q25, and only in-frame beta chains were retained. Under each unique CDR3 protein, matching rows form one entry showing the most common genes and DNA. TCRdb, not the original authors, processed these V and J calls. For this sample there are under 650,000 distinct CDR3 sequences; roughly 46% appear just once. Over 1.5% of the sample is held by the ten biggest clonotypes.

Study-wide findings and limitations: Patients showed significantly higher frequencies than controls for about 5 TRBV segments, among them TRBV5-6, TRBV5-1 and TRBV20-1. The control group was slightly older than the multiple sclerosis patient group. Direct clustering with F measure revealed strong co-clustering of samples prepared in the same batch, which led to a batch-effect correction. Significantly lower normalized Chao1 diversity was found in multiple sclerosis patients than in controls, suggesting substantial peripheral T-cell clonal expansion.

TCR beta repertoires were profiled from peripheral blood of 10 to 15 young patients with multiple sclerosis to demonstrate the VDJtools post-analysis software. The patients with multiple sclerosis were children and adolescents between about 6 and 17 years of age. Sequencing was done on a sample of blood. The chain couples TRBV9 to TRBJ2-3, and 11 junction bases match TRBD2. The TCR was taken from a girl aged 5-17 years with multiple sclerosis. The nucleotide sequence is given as TGTGCCAGCAGCGGAGACATTAGCGGGGGGGGAGATACGCAGTATTTT. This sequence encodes CASSGDISGGGDTQYF.